This TCR beta chain originates from a study of shared clonotypes between healthy human individuals. Study-wide background: Contributing individuals were a couple of females and three males aged 18 to 49.

General study points: The small donor group covered limited genetic and exposure diversity.

Unsorted PBMCs provided DNA that was sequenced on ten immunoSEQ deep assay plates. Assay: immunoSEQ multiplex PCR; the TCRdb copy retains only in-frame clones and omits some. This table holds roughly 500,000 clones, 79% found once. This clone was observed a handful of times. No antigen is known for it. Every contributor of samples was a Caucasian grown-up residing in Nashville, Tennessee. V gave up 6 bases and J gave up 9 bases; unmatched junction bases: 5. Germline CDR1 reads SQVTM; CDR2 reads ANQGSEA. The CDR3 consists of 11 residues. The rearrangement uses TRBV29-1 and TRBJ2-1, with TRBD2 identical over 7 bases. The clonotype comes from a middle-aged woman in good health. Some clones in this sample may be carry-over from other donors' samples. The material sequenced was PBMCs. The CDR3 spells CSVGSGLEQFF. The DNA of the CDR3 is TGCAGCGTGGGTAGCGGGCTTGAGCAGTTCTTC.